These 9 T cell receptor beta chains were sequenced from one sample in a study of T cells in Graves' hyperthyroidism and ophthalmopathy. Using RNA transcripts as the source, TCR beta CDR3 regions were amplified. The TCR CDR3 was amplified in a first-round RT-PCR using the HTBI primer set. TCRdb called the multiplex PCR reads again in MiXCR, with one record for every CDR3 protein. Altogether about 640,000 distinct CDR3 sequences are present, around 20% being singletons, with the ten largest covering around a third. Sequencing used blood. The receptors come from a man aged 30-40 years with Graves' ophthalmopathy.

This clonotype was seen repeatedly, ten times or more. J is TRBJ1-1 and V is TRBV28, with D perhaps matching TRBD1 (5 bases). Trimming left V 10 bases short and J 0 bases short, with 15 bases between. Germline-derived CDR1 and CDR2 are MDHEN and SYDVKM. The length of the CDR3 is 14 residues. The CDR3 here is CATQAPGMNTEAFF. The DNA of the CDR3 is TGTGCCACCCAGGCCCCAGGGATGAACACTGAAGCTTTCTTT.

This clonotype was seen repeatedly, ten times or more. This chain uses TRBV2 with TRBJ2-1; 8 bases agree with TRBD2. The CDR3 loop spans 14 amino acids. Trimming at V came to 11 bases and at J to 5 bases, leaving 11 bases not matched to a gene. CDR1 and CDR2 from the germline V gene are SNHLY and FYNNEI. The CDR3 bases are TGTGCCTCTCAAAGGGGACTAGAAAACAATGAGCAGTTCTTC. Its protein is CASQRGLENNEQFF.

This clonotype was counted between two and nine times. The rearrangement uses TRBV20-1 and TRBJ2-1; tentative D call: TRBD2 (6 bases). V was pared by 5 bases and J by 4 bases, with 12 bases between. The germline V gene has CDR1 DFQATT and CDR2 SNEGSKA (reference sequence). The length of the CDR3 is 13 residues. The CDR3 DNA reads as TGCAGTGCTTCCCCGGGAGCTTACAATGAGCAGTTCTTC. Residues: CSASPGAYNEQFF.

This clonotype was counted between two and nine times. The rearrangement uses TRBV30 and TRBJ2-2; TRBD2 matches 10 bases. This CDR3 comprises 17 residues. V was clipped by 2 bases and J by 5 bases; unmatched bases: 11. CDR1 GTSNPN and CDR2 SVGIG come from the germline V gene (reference sequence). CDR3 DNA: TGTGCCTGGAGTAGATCAGCGGGAGGGCCGAGAACCGGGGAGCTGTTTTTT. Its translation is CAWSRSAGGPRTGELFF. Together with reference TRBV30 and TRBJ2-2, the CDR3 gives the full variable domain: SQTIHQWPATLVQPVGSPLSLECTVEGTSNPNLYWYRQAAGRGLQLLFYSVGIGQISSEVPQNLSASRPQDRQFILSSKKLLLSDSGFYLCAWSRSAGGPRTGELFFGEGSRLTVL.

With regard to this clonotype: Being one base from a much bigger clone, this may be a read error. The chain joins TRBV11-2 to TRBJ2-7; TRBD2 agrees at 10 bases. The CDR3 covers 16 residues. CDR1 is SGHAT, CDR2 FQNNGV, per germline. CDR3 in amino acids: CAGSPTGTSATYEQYF. In DNA form, the CDR3 reads TGTGCCGGCAGCCCCACCGGGACTAGCGCTACCTACGAGCAGTACTTC.

Ten or more counts support this clonotype. The chain combines TRBV28 with TRBJ1-6; tentative D call: TRBD1 (5 bases). Trimming took off 1 base at V and 7 bases at J, with 14 bases between the two ends. CDR1 MDHEN and CDR2 SYDVKM come from the germline V gene. This CDR3 has 16 residues. CDR3 region: CASSLYPGQANSPLHF. The CDR3 DNA reads as TGTGCCAGCAGTTTATATCCGGGGCAAGCAAATTCACCCCTCCACTTT.

This clonotype has at least ten counts. The chain has TRBV11-2 and TRBJ2-7; possible D gene TRBD2, 6 bases. From germline, CDR1 is SGHAT and CDR2 FQNNGV. The CDR3 contains 14 residues. V dropped 5 bases and J dropped 7 bases, with 18 bases sitting between them. The CDR3 DNA reads TGTGCCAGCAGCCCCATGGGGGGTCGGGGGGAGCAGTACTTC. Protein product: CASSPMGGRGEQYF.

The J gene is TRBJ1-1, the V gene TRBV30; D is ambiguous. V lost 0 bases and J 4 bases, leaving 12 bases between the germline ends. The germline V gene has CDR1 GTSNPN and CDR2 SVGIG (reference sequence). CDR3 length: 14 amino acids. The CDR3 DNA reads TGTGCCTGGAGTGTAGGTGAGGCCCGCACTGAAGCTTTCTTT. Its protein is CAWSVGEARTEAFF.

On this clonotype itself: A single base separates this from a much larger clone, so it may be a read error. The chain uses TRBV7-2 and TRBJ1-5, with D unresolved. Germline CDR1 and CDR2: SGHTA and FQGNSA. V was shortened by 5 bases and J by 5 bases, with 13 bases between the two germline ends. The CDR3 length is 14 residues. DNA for the CDR3: TGTGCCAGCAGCATACCGGGTGGGTATCAGCCCCAGCATTTT. Encoded protein: CASSIPGGYQPQHF.